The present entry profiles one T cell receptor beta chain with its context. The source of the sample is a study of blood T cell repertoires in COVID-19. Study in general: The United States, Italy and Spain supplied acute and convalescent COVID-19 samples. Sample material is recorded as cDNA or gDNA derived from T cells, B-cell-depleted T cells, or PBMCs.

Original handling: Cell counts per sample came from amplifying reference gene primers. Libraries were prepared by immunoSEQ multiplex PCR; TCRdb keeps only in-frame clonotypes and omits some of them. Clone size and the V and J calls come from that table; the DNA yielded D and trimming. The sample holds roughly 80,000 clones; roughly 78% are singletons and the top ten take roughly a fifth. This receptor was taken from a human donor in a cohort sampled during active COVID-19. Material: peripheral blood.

The CDR3 DNA sequence: TGTGCCACCAGTGATCCTACTCACGGGGACAATGAGCAGTTCTTC. It encodes CATSDPTHGDNEQFF. The chain employs TRBV24-1 and TRBJ2-1, with D possibly TRBD2 on 5 matching bases. The CDR3 runs to 15 residues. V shed 3 bases and J shed 5 bases, with 13 bases lying between them. The germline CDR1 and CDR2 sequences are KGHDR and SFDVKD.